This T cell receptor (beta chain) was sequenced during a study of T cells in Graves' hyperthyroidism and ophthalmopathy. Study summary: Any treatment followed the collection of peripheral blood at initial diagnosis. General observations from the study: Ophthalmopathy prediction by the model preceded onset by a median about 6 months.

The germline V gene encodes CDR1 LGHNA and CDR2 YNFKEQ. The CDR3 runs 15 residues. Trimming stripped 1 base from V and 0 bases from J, with 7 bases between. Participants, patients aged 18 to 65, had newly diagnosed hyperthyroidism with a duration under 2 months. TCR beta CDR3 sequences were amplified from RNA transcripts. TCR CDR3 regions were first amplified by RT-PCR with HTBI primers. MiXCR was run by TCRdb on the multiplex PCR reads, yielding one entry per CDR3 protein. The profile shows around 300,000 distinct CDR3 sequences, about 14% of them singletons. This clonotype occurred a few times. Antigen unknown.

The J gene is TRBJ1-5, the V gene TRBV4-2; D perhaps matches TRBD1 (6 bases). The sequence was collected from a woman aged 30 to 39 with Graves' hyperthyroidism that later progressed to Graves' ophthalmopathy. Source material: blood. The CDR3 spells CASSQGTASNQPQHF. In DNA, the CDR3 is TGTGCCAGCAGCCAAGGGACAGCTAGCAATCAGCCCCAGCATTTT.